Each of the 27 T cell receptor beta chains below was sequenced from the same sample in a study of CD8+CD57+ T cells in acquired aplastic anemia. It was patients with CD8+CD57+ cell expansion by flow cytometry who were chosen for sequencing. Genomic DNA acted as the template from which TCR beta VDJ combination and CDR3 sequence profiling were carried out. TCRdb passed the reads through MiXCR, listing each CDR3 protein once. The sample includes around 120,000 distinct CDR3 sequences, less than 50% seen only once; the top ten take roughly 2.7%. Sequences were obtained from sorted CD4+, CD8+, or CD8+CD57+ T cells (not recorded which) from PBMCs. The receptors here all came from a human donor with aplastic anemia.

The CDR3 DNA is TGCGCCAGCAGCCCTAACCAAGCAACAGGGGGGGTTTGGAATGAGCAGTTCTTC. Its translation is CASSPNQATGGVWNEQFF. The chain combines TRBV4-1 with TRBJ2-1; perhaps TRBD1 as D (8 bases). V lost 4 bases and J 7 bases, leaving 26 bases between the germline ends. The CDR3 extends over 18 amino acids. In germline, CDR1 is MGHRA, CDR2 YSYEKL.

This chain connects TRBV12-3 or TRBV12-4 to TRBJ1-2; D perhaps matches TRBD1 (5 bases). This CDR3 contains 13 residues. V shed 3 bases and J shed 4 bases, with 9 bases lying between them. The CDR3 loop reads CASSLAGSYGYTF. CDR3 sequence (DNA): TGTGCCAGCAGTTTGGCAGGGTCCTATGGCTACACCTTC.

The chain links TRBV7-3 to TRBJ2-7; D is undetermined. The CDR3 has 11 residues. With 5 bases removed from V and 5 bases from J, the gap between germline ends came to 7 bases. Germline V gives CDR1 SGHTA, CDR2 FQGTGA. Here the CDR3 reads CASSPQNEQYF. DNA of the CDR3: TGTGCCAGCAGCCCTCAGAACGAGCAGTACTTC.

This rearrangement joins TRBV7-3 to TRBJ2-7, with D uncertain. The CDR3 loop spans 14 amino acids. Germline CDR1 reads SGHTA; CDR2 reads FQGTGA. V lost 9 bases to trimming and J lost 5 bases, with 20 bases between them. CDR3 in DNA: TGTGCCAGTAGTATACGAATGGATAGACACGAGCAGTACTTC. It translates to CASSIRMDRHEQYF.

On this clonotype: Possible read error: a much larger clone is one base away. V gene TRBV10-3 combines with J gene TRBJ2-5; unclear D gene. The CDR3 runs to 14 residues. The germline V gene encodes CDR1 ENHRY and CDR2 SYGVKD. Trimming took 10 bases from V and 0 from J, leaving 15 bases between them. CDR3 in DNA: TGTGCCAGCCCCCCTAGGCGCTACCAAGAGACCCAGTACTTC. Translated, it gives CASPPRRYQETQYF.

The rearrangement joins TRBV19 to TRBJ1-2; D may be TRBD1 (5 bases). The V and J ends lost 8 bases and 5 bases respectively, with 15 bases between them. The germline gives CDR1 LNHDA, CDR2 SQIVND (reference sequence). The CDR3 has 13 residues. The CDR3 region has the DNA TGTGCCAGTTCCGGCAGGGTTGGATATGGCTACACCTTC. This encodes CASSGRVGYGYTF.

The CDR3 here is CASSLGGQGAIEANVLTF. The CDR3 bases are TGCGCCAGCAGCTTGGGGGGACAGGGGGCTATCGAGGCCAACGTCCTGACTTTC. The J gene is TRBJ2-6, the V gene TRBV5-1; 12 bases map to TRBD1. The V gene end was trimmed by 0 bases and the J gene end by 6 bases; junction bases not matched to a gene: 7. CDR1 and CDR2 (germline): SGHRS, YFSETQ. The CDR3 contains 18 residues.

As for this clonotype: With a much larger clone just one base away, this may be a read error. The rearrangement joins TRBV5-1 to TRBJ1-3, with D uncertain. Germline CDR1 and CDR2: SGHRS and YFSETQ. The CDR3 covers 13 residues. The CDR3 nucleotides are TGCGCCAGCAGCTTGGGAGTTGGAGACACCATATATTTT. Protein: CASSLGVGDTIYF.

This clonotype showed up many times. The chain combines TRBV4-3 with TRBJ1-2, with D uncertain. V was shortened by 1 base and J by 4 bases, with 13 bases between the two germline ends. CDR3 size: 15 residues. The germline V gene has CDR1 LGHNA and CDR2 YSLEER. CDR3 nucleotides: TGCGCCAGCAGCCAAGCTAAAGGGAACCCCTATGGCTACACCTTC. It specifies CASSQAKGNPYGYTF.

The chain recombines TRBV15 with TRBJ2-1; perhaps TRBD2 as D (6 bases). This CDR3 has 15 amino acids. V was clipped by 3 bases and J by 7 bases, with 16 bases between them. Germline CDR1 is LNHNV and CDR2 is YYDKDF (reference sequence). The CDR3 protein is CATSRTLGGENEQFF. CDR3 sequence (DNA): TGTGCCACCAGCAGGACCCTAGGAGGGGAGAATGAGCAGTTCTTC.

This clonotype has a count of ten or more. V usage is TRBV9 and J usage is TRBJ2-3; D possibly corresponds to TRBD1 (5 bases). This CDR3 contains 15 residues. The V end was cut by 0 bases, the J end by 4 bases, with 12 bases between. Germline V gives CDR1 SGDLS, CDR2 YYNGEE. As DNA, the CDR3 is TGTGCCAGCAGCGTAGGTAGGACACGAGCAGATACGCAGTATTTT. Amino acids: CASSVGRTRADTQYF.

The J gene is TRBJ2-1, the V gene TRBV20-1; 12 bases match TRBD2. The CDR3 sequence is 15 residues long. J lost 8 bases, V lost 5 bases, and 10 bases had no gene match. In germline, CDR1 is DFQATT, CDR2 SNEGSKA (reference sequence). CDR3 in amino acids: CSAGSSSGGVHEQFF. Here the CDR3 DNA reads TGCAGTGCTGGCAGTTCTAGCGGGGGGGTCCATGAGCAGTTCTTC.

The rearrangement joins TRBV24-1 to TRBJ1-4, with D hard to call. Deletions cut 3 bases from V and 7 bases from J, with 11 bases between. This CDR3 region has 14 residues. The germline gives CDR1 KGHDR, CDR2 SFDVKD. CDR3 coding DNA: TGTGCCACCAGTGATCCCCAAAGCAGTGAAAAACTGTTTTTT. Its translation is CATSDPQSSEKLFF.

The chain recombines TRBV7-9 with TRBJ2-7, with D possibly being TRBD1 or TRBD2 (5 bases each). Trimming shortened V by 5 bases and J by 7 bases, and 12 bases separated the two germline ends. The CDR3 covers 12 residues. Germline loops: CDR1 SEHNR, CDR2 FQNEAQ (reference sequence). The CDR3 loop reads CASSEGTTEQYF. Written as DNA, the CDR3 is TGTGCCAGCAGCGAAGGGACCACGGAGCAGTACTTC.

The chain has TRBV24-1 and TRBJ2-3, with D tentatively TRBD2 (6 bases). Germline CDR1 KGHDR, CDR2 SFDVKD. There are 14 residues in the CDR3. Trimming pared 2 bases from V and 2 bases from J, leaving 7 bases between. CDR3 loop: CATSDWRDTDTQYF. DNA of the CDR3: TGTGCCACCAGTGATTGGCGGGACACAGATACGCAGTATTTT.

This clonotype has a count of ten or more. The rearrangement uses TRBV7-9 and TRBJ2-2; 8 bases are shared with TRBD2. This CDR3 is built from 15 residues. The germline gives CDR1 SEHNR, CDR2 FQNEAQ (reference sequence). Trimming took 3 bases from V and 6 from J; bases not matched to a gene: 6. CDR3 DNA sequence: TGTGCCAGCAGCTTGTTCCCGGGAGGGGCCGGGGAGCTGTTTTTT. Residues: CASSLFPGGAGELFF.

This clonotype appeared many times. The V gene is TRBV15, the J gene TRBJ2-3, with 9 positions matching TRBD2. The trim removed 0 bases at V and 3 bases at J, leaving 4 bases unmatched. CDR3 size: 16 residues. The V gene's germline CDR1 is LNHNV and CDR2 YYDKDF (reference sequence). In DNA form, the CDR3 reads TGTGCCACCAGCAGAGAGGCGGGGGGGCGAACAGATACGCAGTATTTT. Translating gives CATSREAGGRTDTQYF.

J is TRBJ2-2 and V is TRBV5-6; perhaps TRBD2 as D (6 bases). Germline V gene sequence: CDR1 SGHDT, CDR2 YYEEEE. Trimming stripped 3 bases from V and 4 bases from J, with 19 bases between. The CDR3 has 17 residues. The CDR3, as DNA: TGTGCCAGCAGCTCCCTCCATAGAAGGAGGGGCACCGGGGAGCTGTTTTTT. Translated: CASSSLHRRRGTGELFF.

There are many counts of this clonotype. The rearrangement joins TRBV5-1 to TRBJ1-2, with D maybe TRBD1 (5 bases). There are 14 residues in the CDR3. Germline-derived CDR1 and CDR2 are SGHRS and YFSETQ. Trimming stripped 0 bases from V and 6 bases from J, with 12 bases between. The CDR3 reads CASSLALQEDGYTF. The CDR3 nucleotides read TGCGCCAGCAGCTTGGCCCTACAGGAGGATGGCTACACCTTC.

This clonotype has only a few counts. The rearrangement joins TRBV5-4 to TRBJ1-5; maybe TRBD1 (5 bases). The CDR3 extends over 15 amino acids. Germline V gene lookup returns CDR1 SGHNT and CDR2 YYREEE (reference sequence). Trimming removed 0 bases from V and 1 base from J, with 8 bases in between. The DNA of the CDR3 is TGTGCCAGCAGCTTGGGGGGCGCCAGCAATCAGCCCCAGCATTTT. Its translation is CASSLGGASNQPQHF. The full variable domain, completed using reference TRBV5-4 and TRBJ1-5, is ETGVTQSPTHLIKTRGQQVTLRCSSQSGHNTVSWYQQALGQGPQFIFQYYREEENGRGNFPPRFSGLQFPNYSSELNVNALELDDSALYLCASSLGGASNQPQHFGDGTRLSIL.

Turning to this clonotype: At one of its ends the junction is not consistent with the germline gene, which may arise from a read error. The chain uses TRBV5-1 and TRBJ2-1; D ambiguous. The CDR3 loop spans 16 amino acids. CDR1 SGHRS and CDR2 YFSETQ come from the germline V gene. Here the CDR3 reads CASSLKLPGPYNGQFF. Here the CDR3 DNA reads TGCGCCAGCAGCTTGAAACTTCCGGGCCCCTACAATGGGCAGTTCTTC. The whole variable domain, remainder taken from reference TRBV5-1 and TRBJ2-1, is KAGVTQTPRYLIKTRGQQVTLSCSPISGHRSVSWYQQTPGQGLQFLFEYFSETQRNKGNFPGRFSGRQFSNSRSEMNVSTLELGDSALYLCASSLKLPGPYNGQFFGPGTRLTVL.

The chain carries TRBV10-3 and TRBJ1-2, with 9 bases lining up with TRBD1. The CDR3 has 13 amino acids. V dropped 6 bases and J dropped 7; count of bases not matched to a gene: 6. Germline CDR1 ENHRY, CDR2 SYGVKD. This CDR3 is CAISGDREGGYTF. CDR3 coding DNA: TGTGCCATCAGCGGGGACAGGGAAGGTGGCTACACCTTC.

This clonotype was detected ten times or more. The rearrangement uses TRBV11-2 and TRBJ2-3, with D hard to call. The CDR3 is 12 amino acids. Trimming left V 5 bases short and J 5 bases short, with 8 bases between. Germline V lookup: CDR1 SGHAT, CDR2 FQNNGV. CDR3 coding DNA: TGTGCCAGCAGCCGTAACGGAGATACGCAGTATTTT. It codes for CASSRNGDTQYF.

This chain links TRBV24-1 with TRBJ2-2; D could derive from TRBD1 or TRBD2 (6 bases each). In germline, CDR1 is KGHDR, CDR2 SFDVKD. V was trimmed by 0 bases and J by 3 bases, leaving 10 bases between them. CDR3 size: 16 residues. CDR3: CATSDLRGRYTGELFF. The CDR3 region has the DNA TGTGCCACCAGTGATTTGCGGGGGCGTTACACCGGGGAGCTGTTTTTT.

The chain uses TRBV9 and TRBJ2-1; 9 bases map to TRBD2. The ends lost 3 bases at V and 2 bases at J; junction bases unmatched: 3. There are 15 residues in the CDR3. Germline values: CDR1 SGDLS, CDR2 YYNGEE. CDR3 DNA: TGTGCCAGCAGCGACCGGACTAGCGCCTACAATGAGCAGTTCTTC. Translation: CASSDRTSAYNEQFF.

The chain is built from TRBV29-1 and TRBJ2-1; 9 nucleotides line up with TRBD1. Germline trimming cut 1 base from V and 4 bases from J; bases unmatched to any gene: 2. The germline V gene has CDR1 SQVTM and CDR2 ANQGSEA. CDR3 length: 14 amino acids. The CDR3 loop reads CSVEVGQGYNEQFF. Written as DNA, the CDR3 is TGCAGCGTTGAAGTGGGACAGGGATACAATGAGCAGTTCTTC.

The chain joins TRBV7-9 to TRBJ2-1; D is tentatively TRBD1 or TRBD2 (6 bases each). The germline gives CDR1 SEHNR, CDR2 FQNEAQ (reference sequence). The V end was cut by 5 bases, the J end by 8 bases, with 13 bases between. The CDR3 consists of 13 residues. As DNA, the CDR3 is TGTGCCAGCAGCCAAGAAGGGGGGCATGAGCAGTTCTTC. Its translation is CASSQEGGHEQFF. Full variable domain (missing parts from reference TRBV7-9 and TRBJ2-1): DTGVSQNPRHKITKRGQNVTFRCDPISEHNRLYWYRQTLGQGPEFLTYFQNEAQLEKSRLLSDRFSAERPKGSFSTLEIQRTEQGDSAMYLCASSQEGGHEQFFGPGTRLTVL.